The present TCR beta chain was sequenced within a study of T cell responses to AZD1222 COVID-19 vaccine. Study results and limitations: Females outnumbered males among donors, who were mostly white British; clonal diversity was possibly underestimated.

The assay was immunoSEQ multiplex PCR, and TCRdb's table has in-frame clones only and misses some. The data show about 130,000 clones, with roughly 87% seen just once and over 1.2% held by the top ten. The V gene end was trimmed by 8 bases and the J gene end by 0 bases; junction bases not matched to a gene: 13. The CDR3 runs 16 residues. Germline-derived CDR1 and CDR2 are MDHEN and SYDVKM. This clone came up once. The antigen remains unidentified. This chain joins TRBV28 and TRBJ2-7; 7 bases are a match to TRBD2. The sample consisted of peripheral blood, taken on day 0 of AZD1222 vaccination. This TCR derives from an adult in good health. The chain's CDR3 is CASSNAGVLSSYEQYF. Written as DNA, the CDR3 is TGTGCCAGCTCTAACGCGGGGGTCTTATCCTCCTACGAGCAGTACTTC.